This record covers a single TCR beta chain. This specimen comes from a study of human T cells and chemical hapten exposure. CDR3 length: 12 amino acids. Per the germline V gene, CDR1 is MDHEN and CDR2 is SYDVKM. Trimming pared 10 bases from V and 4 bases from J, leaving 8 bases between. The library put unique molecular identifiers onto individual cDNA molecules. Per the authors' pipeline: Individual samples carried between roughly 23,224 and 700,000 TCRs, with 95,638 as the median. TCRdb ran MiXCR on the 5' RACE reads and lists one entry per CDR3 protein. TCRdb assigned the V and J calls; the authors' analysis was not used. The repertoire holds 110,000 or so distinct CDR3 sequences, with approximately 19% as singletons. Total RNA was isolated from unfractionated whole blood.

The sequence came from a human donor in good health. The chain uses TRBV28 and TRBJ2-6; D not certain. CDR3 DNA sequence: TGTGCCACCAGGTCCGGGGCCAACGTCCTGACTTTC. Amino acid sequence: CATRSGANVLTF.